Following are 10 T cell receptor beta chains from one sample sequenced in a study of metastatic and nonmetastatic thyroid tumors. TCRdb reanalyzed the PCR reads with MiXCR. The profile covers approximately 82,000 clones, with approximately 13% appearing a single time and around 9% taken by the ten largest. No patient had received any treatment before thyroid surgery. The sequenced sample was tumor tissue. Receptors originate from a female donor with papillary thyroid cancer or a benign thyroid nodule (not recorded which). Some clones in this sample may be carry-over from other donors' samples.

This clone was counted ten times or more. CDR3 in amino acids: CASNARGGWDSPLHF. The CDR3 DNA follows: TGTGCCAGCAACGCCCGGGGGGGCTGGGATTCACCCCTCCACTTT. V and J are TRBV13 and TRBJ1-6, with a tentative D call TRBD1 (6 bases). The CDR3 consists of 15 residues. Looked up from germline, CDR1 is PRHDT and CDR2 is FYEKMQ (reference sequence). The germline V and J ends were trimmed by 7 bases and 8 bases, with 18 bases remaining between them. Using reference TRBV13 and TRBJ1-6 for the parts outside the CDR3, the full variable domain is AAGVIQSPRHLIKEKRETATLKCYPIPRHDTVYWYQQGPGQDPQFLISFYEKMQSDKGSIPDRFSAQQFSDYHSELNMSSLELGDSALYFCASNARGGWDSPLHFGNGTRLTVT.

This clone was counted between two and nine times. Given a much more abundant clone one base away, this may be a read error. The DNA of the CDR3 is TGTGCCAGCATACAGGGGACCGAGCAGTACTTC. Protein: CASIQGTEQYF. The genes are TRBV25-1 and TRBJ2-7; 7 bases agree with TRBD1. Germline CDR1 and CDR2: MGHDK and SYGVNS. The CDR3 extends over 11 amino acids. The V gene end was trimmed by 7 bases and the J gene end by 6 bases; junction bases not matched to a gene: 3.

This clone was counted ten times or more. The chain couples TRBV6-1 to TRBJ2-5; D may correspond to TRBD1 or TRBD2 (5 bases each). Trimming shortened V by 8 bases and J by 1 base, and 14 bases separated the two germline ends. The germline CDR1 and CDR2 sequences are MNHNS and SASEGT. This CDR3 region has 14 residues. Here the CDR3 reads CASVFWGFQETQYF. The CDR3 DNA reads TGTGCCAGCGTTTTTTGGGGGTTCCAAGAGACCCAGTACTTC.

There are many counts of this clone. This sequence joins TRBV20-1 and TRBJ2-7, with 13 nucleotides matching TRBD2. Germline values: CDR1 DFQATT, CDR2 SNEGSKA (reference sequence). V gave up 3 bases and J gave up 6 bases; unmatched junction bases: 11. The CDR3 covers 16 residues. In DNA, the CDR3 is TGCAGTGCTAGTCCGACTAGCGGGAGGCATCTTGGCGAGCAGTACTTC. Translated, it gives CSASPTSGRHLGEQYF.

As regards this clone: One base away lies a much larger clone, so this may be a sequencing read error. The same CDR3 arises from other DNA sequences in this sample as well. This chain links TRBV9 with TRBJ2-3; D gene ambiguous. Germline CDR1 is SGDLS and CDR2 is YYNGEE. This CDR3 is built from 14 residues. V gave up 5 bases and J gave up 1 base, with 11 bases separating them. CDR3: CASSESDGTDTQYF. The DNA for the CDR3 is TGTGCCAGCAGTGAGTCCGATGGCACAGATACGCAGTATTTT.

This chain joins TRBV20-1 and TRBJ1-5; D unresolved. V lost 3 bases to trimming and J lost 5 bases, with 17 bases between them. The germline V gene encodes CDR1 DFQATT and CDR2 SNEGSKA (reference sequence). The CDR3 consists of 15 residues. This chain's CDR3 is CSASLWQAVDQPQHF. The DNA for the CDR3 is TGCAGTGCTAGTTTGTGGCAGGCGGTGGATCAGCCCCAGCATTTT.

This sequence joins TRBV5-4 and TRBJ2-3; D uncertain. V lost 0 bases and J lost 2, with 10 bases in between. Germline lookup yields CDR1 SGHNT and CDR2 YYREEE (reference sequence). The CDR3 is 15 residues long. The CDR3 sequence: CASSLAGVYTDTQYF. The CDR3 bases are TGTGCCAGCAGCTTGGCGGGCGTATACACAGATACGCAGTATTTT. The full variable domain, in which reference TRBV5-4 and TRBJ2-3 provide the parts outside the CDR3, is ETGVTQSPTHLIKTRGQQVTLRCSSQSGHNTVSWYQQALGQGPQFIFQYYREEENGRGNFPPRFSGLQFPNYSSELNVNALELDDSALYLCASSLAGVYTDTQYFGPGTRLTVL.

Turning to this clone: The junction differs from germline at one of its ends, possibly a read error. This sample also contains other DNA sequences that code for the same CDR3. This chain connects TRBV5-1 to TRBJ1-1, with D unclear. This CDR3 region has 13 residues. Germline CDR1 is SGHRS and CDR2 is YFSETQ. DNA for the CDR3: TGCGCCAGCAGCTTGGGTATGAACACTGAGGCTTTCTTT. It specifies CASSLGMNTEAFF.

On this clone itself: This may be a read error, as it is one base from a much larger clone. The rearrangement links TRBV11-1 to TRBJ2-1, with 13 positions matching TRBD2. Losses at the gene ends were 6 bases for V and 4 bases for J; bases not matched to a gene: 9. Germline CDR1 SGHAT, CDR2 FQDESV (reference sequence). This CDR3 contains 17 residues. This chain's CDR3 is CASRGLAGLTAYNEQFF. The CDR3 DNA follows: TGTGCCAGCAGGGGACTAGCGGGATTAACGGCATACAATGAGCAGTTCTTC.

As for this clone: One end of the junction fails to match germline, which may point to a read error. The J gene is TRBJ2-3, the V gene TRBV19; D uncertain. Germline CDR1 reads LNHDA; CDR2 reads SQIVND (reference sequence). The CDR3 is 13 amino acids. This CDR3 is CACSMGVTDTQCF. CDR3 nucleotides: TGTGCCTGTAGTATGGGTGTTACAGATACGCAGTGTTTT.